A single sample gave rise to the 32 T cell receptor beta chains below, sequenced in a study of cytomegalovirus exposure and HLA in healthy donors. TCRdb's copy holds only in-frame clones and misses some; the assay was immunoSEQ multiplex PCR. Of 250,000 to 350,000 clones in the sample, approximately 88% were seen once. The sequenced sample consisted of PBMCs. All receptors come from a woman between 18 and 29 years old in good health and CMV-seronegative.

The V call is TRBV2, the J call TRBJ1-1; 11 bases align to TRBD1. Looked up from germline, CDR1 is SNHLY and CDR2 is FYNNEI. V shed 6 bases and J 2 bases; nucleotides not matched to a gene: 2. The CDR3 is 14 residues long. The CDR3 DNA follows: TGTGCCAGCAGGGGGACAGGGGGAAACACTGAAGCTTTCTTT. This translates into CASRGTGGNTEAFF. The whole variable domain, filled in from reference TRBV2 and TRBJ1-1, reads EPEVTQTPSHQVTQMGQEVILRCVPISNHLYFYWYRQILGQKVEFLVSFYNNEISEKSEIFDDQFSVERPDGSNFTLKIRSTKLEDSAMYFCASRGTGGNTEAFFGQGTRLTVV.

The V gene is TRBV6-5, the J gene TRBJ1-3; perhaps TRBD1 as D (5 bases). Germline values: CDR1 MNHEY, CDR2 SVGAGI. Trimming shortened V by 5 bases and J by 1 base, and 12 bases separated the two germline ends. The CDR3 is 15 amino acids. The CDR3 DNA reads as TGTGCCAGCAGTCAACCCTCAGGGTCTGGAAACACCATATATTTT. Translating it yields CASSQPSGSGNTIYF.

The chain joins TRBV27 to TRBJ2-3; 7 nucleotides match TRBD2. The CDR3 length is 17 residues. Germline CDR1 MNHEY, CDR2 SMNVEV (reference sequence). J was trimmed by 7 bases and V by 0 bases; bases with no gene match: 13. The CDR3: CASSLSRAREGQHTQYF. The CDR3 DNA sequence: TGTGCCAGCAGTTTATCCCGGGCCAGGGAGGGGCAGCATACGCAGTATTTT.

This chain joins TRBV14 and TRBJ1-2, with D maybe TRBD1 (5 bases). There are 14 residues in the CDR3. Trimming stripped 1 base from V and 8 bases from J, with 14 bases between. Germline V gene lookup returns CDR1 SGHDN and CDR2 FVKESK. CDR3 loop: CASSQVAGLGGYTF. CDR3 nucleotide sequence: TGTGCCAGCAGCCAAGTAGCAGGGTTAGGCGGCTACACCTTC.

The rearrangement joins TRBV28 to TRBJ1-1, with 8 bases matching TRBD1. The CDR3 contains 13 residues. Unmatched junction bases numbered 4, after V lost 10 bases and J lost 0 bases. Per the germline V gene, CDR1 is MDHEN and CDR2 is SYDVKM. The CDR3 coding sequence is TGTGCCACCAAGGACAGGGTGAACACTGAAGCTTTCTTT. This gives the protein CATKDRVNTEAFF.

This clone showed up just once. The V gene is TRBV19, the J gene TRBJ1-5; D uncertain. Trimming removed 4 bases at V and 5 bases at J, with 9 bases between. CDR3 size: 13 residues. The germline gives CDR1 LNHDA, CDR2 SQIVND (reference sequence). The CDR3 loop reads CASSTRRDQPQHF. For the CDR3, the DNA is TGTGCCAGTAGTACGAGACGGGATCAGCCCCAGCATTTT.

V and J are TRBV5-8 and TRBJ2-6; D is ambiguous. Germline-derived CDR1 and CDR2 are SGHTS and YDEGEE. The CDR3 length is 14 residues. V lost 1 base and J lost 2, with 4 bases in between. The CDR3 DNA sequence: TGTGCCAGCAGCTTGTCTCCTGGGGCCAACGTCCTGACTTTC. This gives the protein CASSLSPGANVLTF.

This rearrangement joins TRBV7-9 to TRBJ1-2; TRBD1 matches at 7 bases. Germline V gene sequence: CDR1 SEHNR, CDR2 FQNEAQ (reference sequence). V shed 5 bases, J shed 2 bases, and the junction held 5 bases outside the gene matches. This CDR3 comprises 14 residues. The CDR3 nucleotides read TGTGCCAGCAGCCCGACAGGGACCAACTATGGCTACACCTTC. This sequence encodes CASSPTGTNYGYTF.

The chain combines TRBV19 with TRBJ1-4, with TRBD1 matching over 9 bases. The CDR3 spans 14 residues. The germline CDR1 and CDR2 sequences are LNHDA and SQIVND (reference sequence). V trimming: 6 bases; J trimming: 7 bases; junction bases outside the gene matches: 6. The CDR3 DNA is TGTGCCAGTAGGATACAGGGGGCGGGTGAAAAACTGTTTTTT. This translates into CASRIQGAGEKLFF.

The V and J genes are TRBV5-4 and TRBJ2-1; D is possibly TRBD2 (6 bases). Between the trimmed V and J ends, which lost 4 bases and 8 bases, there was a span of 13 bases. Germline-derived CDR1 and CDR2 are SGHNT and YYREEE (reference sequence). The CDR3 is made up of 13 amino acids. The CDR3 DNA follows: TGTGCCAGCAGCGACCCCGGGGAGGATGAGCAGTTCTTC. Encoded protein: CASSDPGEDEQFF. The full variable domain, with the rest looked up from reference TRBV5-4 and TRBJ2-1, is ETGVTQSPTHLIKTRGQQVTLRCSSQSGHNTVSWYQQALGQGPQFIFQYYREEENGRGNFPPRFSGLQFPNYSSELNVNALELDDSALYLCASSDPGEDEQFFGPGTRLTVL.

The chain joins TRBV5-4 to TRBJ2-1; D is possibly TRBD1 (5 bases). With 4 bases removed from V and 14 bases from J, the gap between germline ends came to 13 bases. CDR3 length equals 11 residues. Germline CDR1 SGHNT, CDR2 YYREEE (reference sequence). The CDR3 DNA follows: TGTGCCAGCAGCATATCGGGCAGGGAGTTCTTC. This translates into CASSISGREFF.

In nucleotides, the CDR3 is TGTGCCAGCAGTGAAGCGCCCCAGGCCTTCAGCAATCAGCCCCAGCATTTT. This gives the protein CASSEAPQAFSNQPQHF. The V call is TRBV6-1, the J call TRBJ1-5; no firm D call. Trimming pared 0 bases from V and 1 base from J, leaving 13 bases between. Germline loops: CDR1 MNHNS, CDR2 SASEGT. The CDR3 is made up of 17 amino acids.

CDR3 sequence reads: CSVEGTSGSSYEQYF. As DNA, the CDR3 is TGCAGCGTTGAGGGAACTAGCGGGAGCTCCTACGAGCAGTACTTC. The V call is TRBV29-1, the J call TRBJ2-7; 11 positions agree with TRBD2. This CDR3 comprises 15 residues. Looked up from germline, CDR1 is SQVTM and CDR2 is ANQGSEA. V shed 3 bases and J 0 bases; nucleotides not matched to a gene: 4.

The chain uses TRBV9 and TRBJ2-1; TRBD1 agrees at 8 bases. J lost 9 bases, V lost 0 bases, and 2 bases had no gene match. The germline V gene has CDR1 SGDLS and CDR2 YYNGEE. The CDR3 is 13 residues long. The CDR3 protein is CASSVVGTGEQFF. The CDR3 DNA is TGTGCCAGCAGCGTAGTGGGGACAGGTGAGCAGTTCTTC.

The CDR3 nucleotides read TGTGCCAGCAGCGATACAGGGGGCCTTCAGCCCCAGCATTTT. Protein: CASSDTGGLQPQHF. The chain uses TRBV6-6 and TRBJ1-5, with 9 bases lining up with TRBD1. After removal of 6 bases from V and 6 bases from J, the junction contained 6 bases not matched to a gene. CDR3 length: 14 residues. Germline V gene lookup returns CDR1 MNHNY and CDR2 SVGAGI (reference sequence).

This rearrangement joins TRBV4-1 to TRBJ1-5; 8 bases are shared with TRBD1. This CDR3 is built from 15 residues. Trimming removed 4 bases from V and 1 base from J; junction bases left unmatched: 3. Germline values: CDR1 MGHRA, CDR2 YSYEKL. The CDR3 nucleotides are TGCGCCAGCAGCCTCGGGACAGGCAGCAATCAGCCCCAGCATTTT. Protein sequence: CASSLGTGSNQPQHF.

This clone was seen a single time. This rearrangement joins TRBV29-1 to TRBJ2-5, with a weak D call TRBD2 (5 bases). The CDR3 has 14 amino acids. V dropped 4 bases and J dropped 4 bases, with 16 bases sitting between them. CDR1 SQVTM and CDR2 ANQGSEA come from the germline V gene. The chain's CDR3 is CSVVPAGVGETQYF. The CDR3 DNA is TGCAGCGTTGTTCCCGCCGGGGTCGGAGAGACCCAGTACTTC. The complete variable domain, with remaining parts taken from reference TRBV29-1 and TRBJ2-5, reads SAVISQKPSRDICQRGTSLTIQCQVDSQVTMMFWYRQQPGQSLTLIATANQGSEATYESGFVIDKFPISRPNLTFSTLTVSNMSPEDSSIYLCSVVPAGVGETQYFGPGTRLLVL.

The rearrangement links TRBV29-1 to TRBJ2-2; D gene uncertain. Germline-derived CDR1 and CDR2 are SQVTM and ANQGSEA. The V end was cut by 5 bases, the J end by 7 bases, with 14 bases between. The CDR3 sequence is 13 residues long. The CDR3 sequence: CSVLVSSFGELFF. CDR3 DNA sequence: TGCAGCGTTCTTGTTAGCAGTTTCGGGGAGCTGTTTTTT.

V and J are TRBV9 and TRBJ2-2, with D perhaps matching TRBD2 (6 bases). V gave up 4 bases and J gave up 6 bases, with 19 bases separating them. The germline V gene has CDR1 SGDLS and CDR2 YYNGEE. This CDR3 has 16 residues. This CDR3 is CASSPWREVWSGELFF. The CDR3 DNA is TGTGCCAGCAGCCCTTGGAGGGAGGTATGGTCCGGGGAGCTGTTTTTT.

The chain couples TRBV4-1 to TRBJ1-2; D remains ambiguous. The V gene's germline CDR1 is MGHRA and CDR2 YSYEKL. Trimming shortened V by 3 bases and J by 4 bases, and 12 bases separated the two germline ends. The CDR3 is 14 residues long. Here the CDR3 reads CASSHPGGIYGYTF. In DNA, the CDR3 is TGCGCCAGCAGCCACCCCGGCGGGATCTATGGCTACACCTTC.

This clone was seen a single time. The chain carries TRBV27 and TRBJ2-7; TRBD1 matches at 7 bases. With 5 bases clipped from V and 4 bases from J, the junction kept 8 bases outside the gene matches. In germline, CDR1 is MNHEY, CDR2 SMNVEV (reference sequence). The CDR3 is 14 amino acids. In DNA, the CDR3 is TGTGCCAGCAGTCCGGGTCGCAGGGGGTACGAGCAGTACTTC. It translates to CASSPGRRGYEQYF.

The J gene is TRBJ2-2, the V gene TRBV15; D gene uncertain. Germline CDR1 LNHNV, CDR2 YYDKDF (reference sequence). The CDR3 has 13 residues. The ends were cut back, 3 bases at V and 2 bases at J, with 4 bases in the middle. CDR3 residues: CATSRLNTGELFF. The CDR3 coding sequence is TGTGCCACCAGCAGGTTAAACACCGGGGAGCTGTTTTTT.

This clone came up once. The chain couples TRBV28 to TRBJ2-2, with 7 bases lining up with TRBD1. The germline V gene has CDR1 MDHEN and CDR2 SYDVKM. The V and J ends lost 6 bases and 4 bases, in that order; junction bases with no gene match: 11. The CDR3 totals 16 residues. The CDR3 DNA reads TGTGCCAGCAGCAAGGAAATGACAGGGATCACCGGGGAGCTGTTTTTT. It codes for CASSKEMTGITGELFF.

This clone was counted a single time. This specimen includes other DNA sequences encoding the same CDR3. This chain uses TRBV7-2 with TRBJ2-7; D perhaps matches TRBD1 (5 bases). From germline, CDR1 is SGHTA and CDR2 FQGNSA. The CDR3 is made up of 14 amino acids. Trimming took off 2 bases at V and 1 base at J, with 9 bases between the two ends. DNA of the CDR3: TGTGCCAGCAGCTTAAGCGCAGGGTCCTACGAGCAGTACTTC. Amino acids: CASSLSAGSYEQYF. Using reference TRBV7-2 and TRBJ2-7 for the parts outside the CDR3, the full variable domain is GAGVSQSPSNKVTEKGKDVELRCDPISGHTALYWYRQSLGQGLEFLIYFQGNSAPDKSGLPSDRFSAERTGGSVSTLTIQRTQQEDSAVYLCASSLSAGSYEQYFGPGTRLTVT.

CDR3 in DNA: TGTGCCAGCAGTCGACTAGCGGAGTTAGGGGAGCAGTTCTTC. The encoded protein is CASSRLAELGEQFF. The rearrangement joins TRBV27 to TRBJ2-1; 9 nucleotides match TRBD2. With V trimmed by 5 bases and J by 10 bases, 9 bases remained unmatched. Germline CDR1 reads MNHEY; CDR2 reads SMNVEV (reference sequence). This CDR3 spans 14 amino acids.

The rearrangement links TRBV6-1 to TRBJ2-1; D ambiguous. V was pared by 7 bases and J by 2 bases, with 9 bases between. CDR1 and CDR2 (germline): MNHNS, SASEGT. The CDR3 sequence is 13 residues long. CDR3 DNA sequence: TGTGCCAGCAATCCTAGAACCTACAATGAGCAGTTCTTC. This gives the protein CASNPRTYNEQFF.

The chain combines TRBV19 with TRBJ2-7; 8 bases match TRBD2. Per the germline V gene, CDR1 is LNHDA and CDR2 is SQIVND (reference sequence). J lost 6 bases, V lost 4 bases, and 8 bases had no gene match. The CDR3 runs 14 residues. The CDR3 DNA sequence: TGTGCCAGTAGTACCGAGCGGGAGAGACGCGAGCAGTACTTC. Its translation: CASSTERERREQYF.

The gene calls are TRBV6-6 and TRBJ1-2, with D possibly matching TRBD1 (5 bases). The germline V gene encodes CDR1 MNHNY and CDR2 SVGAGI (reference sequence). CDR3 size: 11 residues. V was pared by 10 bases and J by 1 base, with 7 bases between. Here the CDR3 DNA reads TGTGCCACCGACAGTAACTATGGCTACACCTTC. It translates to CATDSNYGYTF.

This clone was seen more than once but under ten times. The V gene is TRBV2, the J gene TRBJ2-7, with a weak D call TRBD1 (6 bases). V lost 6 bases and J lost 0, with 9 bases in between. In germline, CDR1 is SNHLY, CDR2 FYNNEI. CDR3 size: 13 residues. Here the CDR3 reads CASSLQGSYEQYF. The DNA for the CDR3 is TGTGCCAGCAGCTTACAGGGCTCCTACGAGCAGTACTTC.

The chain carries TRBV18 and TRBJ2-7; 7 nucleotides align to TRBD2. This CDR3 comprises 16 residues. V dropped 0 bases and J dropped 5; count of bases not matched to a gene: 10. The germline CDR1 and CDR2 sequences are KGHSH and LQKENI. This CDR3 reads CASSPPRGAGRDEQYF. In DNA, the CDR3 is TGTGCCAGCTCACCACCGAGAGGAGCGGGAAGAGACGAGCAGTACTTC. Full variable domain (remainder filled in from reference TRBV18 and TRBJ2-7): NAGVMQNPRHLVRRRGQEARLRCSPMKGHSHVYWYRQLPEEGLKFMVYLQKENIIDESGMPKERFSAEFPKEGPSILRIQQVVRGDSAAYFCASSPPRGAGRDEQYFGPGTRLTVT.

The rearrangement joins TRBV2 to TRBJ1-1; D is uncertain. V lost 5 bases and J lost 10, with 17 bases in between. Germline CDR1 reads SNHLY; CDR2 reads FYNNEI. The CDR3 is 13 residues long. The DNA for the CDR3 is TGTGCCAGCAGTCCCGACACCCGAAGTAGAGCTTTCTTT. Translated: CASSPDTRSRAFF.

This clone was counted only a few times. The chain uses TRBV27 and TRBJ2-6; D remains unclear. V gave up 0 bases and J gave up 2 bases, with 8 bases separating them. Germline values: CDR1 MNHEY, CDR2 SMNVEV (reference sequence). CDR3 length: 16 residues. The CDR3 reads CASSLSIVPGANVLTF. The CDR3 bases are TGTGCCAGCAGTTTATCGATAGTTCCTGGGGCCAACGTCCTGACTTTC. Based on the CDR3 plus reference TRBV27 and TRBJ2-6, the full variable domain is EAQVTQNPRYLITVTGKKLTVTCSQNMNHEYMSWYRQDPGLGLRQIYYSMNVEVTDKGDVPEGYKVSRKEKRNFPLILESPSPNQTSLYFCASSLSIVPGANVLTFGAGSRLTVL.